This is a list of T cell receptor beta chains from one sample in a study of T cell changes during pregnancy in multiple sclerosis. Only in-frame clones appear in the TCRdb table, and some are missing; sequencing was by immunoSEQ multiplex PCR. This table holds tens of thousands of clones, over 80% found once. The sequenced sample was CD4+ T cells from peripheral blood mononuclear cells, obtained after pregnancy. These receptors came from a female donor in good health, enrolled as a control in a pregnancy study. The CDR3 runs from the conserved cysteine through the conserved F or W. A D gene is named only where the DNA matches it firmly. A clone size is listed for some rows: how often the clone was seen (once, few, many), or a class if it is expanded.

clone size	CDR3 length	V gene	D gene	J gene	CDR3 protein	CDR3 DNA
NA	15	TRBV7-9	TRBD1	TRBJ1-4	CASSLEGQSNEKLFF	TGTGCCAGCAGCCTCGAGGGACAGTCTAATGAAAAACTGTTTTTT
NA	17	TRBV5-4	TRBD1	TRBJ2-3	CASSRPNRGQGTDTQYF	TGTGCCAGCAGCCGACCGAACAGGGGGCAAGGGACAGATACGCAGTATTTT
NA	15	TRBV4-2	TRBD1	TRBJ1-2	CASSHPRQGANGYTF	TGTGCCAGCAGCCACCCCCGACAGGGCGCGAATGGCTACACCTTC
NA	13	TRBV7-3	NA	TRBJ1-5	CASSPDNGQPQHF	TGTGCCAGCAGCCCAGATAATGGTCAGCCCCAGCATTTT
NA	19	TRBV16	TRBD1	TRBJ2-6	CASSHGRTGSVAGANVLTF	TGTGCCAGCAGCCACGGAAGGACAGGTAGTGTAGCTGGGGCCAACGTCCTGACTTTC
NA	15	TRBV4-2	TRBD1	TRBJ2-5	CASSRTDRVQETQYF	TGTGCCAGCAGCCGAACGGACAGGGTGCAAGAGACCCAGTACTTC
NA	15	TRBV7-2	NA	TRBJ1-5	CASRRGGASNQPQHF	TGTGCCAGCAGACGGGGGGGGGCAAGCAATCAGCCCCAGCATTTT
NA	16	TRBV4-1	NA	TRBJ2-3	CASSQEGLAGQDTQYF	TGCGCCAGCAGCCAAGAAGGTTTGGCGGGGCAGGATACGCAGTATTTT
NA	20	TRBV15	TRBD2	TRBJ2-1	CATSSHGGGGLAASYNEQFF	TGTGCCACCAGCAGCCATGGGGGCGGGGGGCTAGCGGCCTCCTACAATGAGCAGTTCTTC
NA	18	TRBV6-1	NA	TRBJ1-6	CASSEALQTVTYNSPLHF	TGTGCCAGCAGTGAAGCGCTTCAGACTGTTACCTATAATTCACCCCTCCACTTT
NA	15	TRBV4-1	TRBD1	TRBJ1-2	CASSQGTQGLRGYTF	TGCGCCAGCAGCCAAGGAACACAGGGGTTGCGGGGCTACACCTTC
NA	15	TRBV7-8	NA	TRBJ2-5	CASTNWGVRKETQYF	TGTGCCAGCACCAATTGGGGGGTTCGGAAAGAGACCCAGTACTTC
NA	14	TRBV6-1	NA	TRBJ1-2	CASSEAAPARGYTF	TGTGCCAGCAGTGAAGCGGCGCCTGCTAGGGGCTACACCTTC
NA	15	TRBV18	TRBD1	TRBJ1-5	CASSPVGQPNQPQHF	TGTGCCAGCTCACCAGTGGGACAGCCAAATCAGCCCCAGCATTTT
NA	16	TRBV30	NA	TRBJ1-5	CAWSVQWSTGNQPQHF	TGTGCCTGGAGTGTACAATGGTCGACAGGCAATCAGCCCCAGCATTTT
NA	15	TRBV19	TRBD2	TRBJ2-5	CASSTRTSGKETQYF	TGTGCCAGTAGTACGCGGACTAGCGGGAAAGAGACCCAGTACTTC
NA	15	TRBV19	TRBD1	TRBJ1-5	CASSTWDSRNQPQHF	TGTGCCAGTAGTACGTGGGACAGTCGCAATCAGCCCCAGCATTTT
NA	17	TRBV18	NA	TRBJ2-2	CASSPQMNFGNTGELFF	TGTGCCAGCTCACCACAGATGAACTTCGGGAACACCGGGGAGCTGTTTTTT
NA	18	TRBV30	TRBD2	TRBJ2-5	CAWNTSGLAGGLQETQYF	TGTGCCTGGAATACTTCGGGACTAGCGGGGGGCCTACAAGAGACCCAGTACTTC
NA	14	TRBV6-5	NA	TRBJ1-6	CASSPPQDNSPLHF	TGTGCCAGCAGTCCCCCCCAGGATAATTCACCCCTCCACTTT
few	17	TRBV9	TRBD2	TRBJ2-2	CASSVGSGVPNTGELFF	TGTGCCAGCAGCGTAGGTAGCGGGGTCCCGAACACCGGGGAGCTGTTTTTT
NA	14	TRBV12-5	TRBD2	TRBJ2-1	CASATSGGVNEQFF	TGTGCTAGTGCTACTAGCGGGGGAGTAAATGAGCAGTTCTTC
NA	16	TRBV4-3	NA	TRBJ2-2	CASSQDSWGDTGELFF	TGCGCCAGCAGCCAAGATTCTTGGGGGGACACCGGGGAGCTGTTTTTT
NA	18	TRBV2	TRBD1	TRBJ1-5	CASSGGDLGRGILRPQHF	TGTGCCAGCAGCGGGGGAGACCTCGGCAGGGGGATCTTGAGGCCCCAGCATTTT
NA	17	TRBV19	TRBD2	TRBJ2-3	CASSIYPSGTSEGTQYF	TGTGCCAGTAGTATATACCCCTCCGGGACTAGCGAGGGTACGCAGTATTTT
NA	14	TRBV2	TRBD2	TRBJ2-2	CASSGGGNTGELFF	TGTGCCAGCAGCGGGGGGGGGAACACCGGGGAGCTGTTTTTT
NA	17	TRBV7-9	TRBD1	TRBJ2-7	CASSFGDREGENYEQYF	TGTGCCAGCAGCTTCGGGGACAGGGAAGGGGAAAACTACGAGCAGTACTTC
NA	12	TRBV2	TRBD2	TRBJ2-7	CASQAGGYEQYF	TGTGCCAGCCAGGCGGGGGGCTACGAGCAGTACTTC
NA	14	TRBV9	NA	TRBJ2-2	CASEGQGGPGELFF	TGTGCCAGCGAAGGGCAGGGAGGACCCGGGGAGCTGTTTTTT
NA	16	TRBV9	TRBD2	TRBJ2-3	CASSAAGLAGTDTQYF	TGTGCCAGCAGCGCGGCGGGACTAGCGGGCACAGATACGCAGTATTTT
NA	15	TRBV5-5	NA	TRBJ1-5	CGSTRTGNSNQPQHF	TGTGGAAGCACTCGGACCGGGAATAGCAATCAGCCCCAGCATTTT
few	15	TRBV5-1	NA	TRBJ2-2	CASSLVPGVTGELFF	TGCGCCAGCAGCTTGGTGCCAGGGGTGACCGGGGAGCTGTTTTTT
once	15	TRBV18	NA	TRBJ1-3	CASSPGSRSGNTIYF	TGTGCCAGCTCCCCCGGGTCACGCTCTGGAAACACCATATATTTT
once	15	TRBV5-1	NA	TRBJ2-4	CASSERPGKQNIQYF	TGCGCCAGCTCCGAGAGGCCGGGGAAGCAAAACATTCAGTACTTC
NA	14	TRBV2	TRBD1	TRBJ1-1	CASSVGQGITEAFF	TGTGCCAGCAGTGTGGGACAGGGCATCACTGAAGCTTTCTTT
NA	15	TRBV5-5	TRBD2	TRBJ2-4	CASSLEGGRGNIQYF	TGTGCCAGCAGCTTGGAGGGAGGGAGAGGAAACATTCAGTACTTC
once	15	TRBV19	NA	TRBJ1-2	CASRETVNLAYGYTF	TGTGCCAGTAGGGAGACAGTGAACCTCGCCTATGGCTACACCTTC
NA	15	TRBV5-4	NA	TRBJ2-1	CASSLGGVPYNEQFF	TGTGCCAGCAGCTTGGGGGGGGTCCCCTACAATGAGCAGTTCTTC
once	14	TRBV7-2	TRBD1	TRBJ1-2	CASTGGGFNYGYTF	TGTGCCAGCACCGGAGGGGGCTTTAACTATGGCTACACCTTC
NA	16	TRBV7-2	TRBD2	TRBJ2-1	CASSSRGGGLYNEQFF	TGTGCCAGCAGCTCCCGGGGCGGGGGGCTCTACAATGAGCAGTTCTTC
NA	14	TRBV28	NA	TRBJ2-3	CASRYPGKTDTQYF	TGTGCCAGCAGGTATCCCGGGAAGACAGATACGCAGTATTTT
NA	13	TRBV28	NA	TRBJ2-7	CATRRGISYEQYF	TGTGCCACACGTAGGGGAATAAGCTACGAGCAGTACTTC
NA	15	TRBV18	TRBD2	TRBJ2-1	CASSPMQLADNEQFF	TGTGCCAGCTCACCAATGCAACTAGCGGACAATGAGCAGTTCTTC
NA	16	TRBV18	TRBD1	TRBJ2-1	CASSPMTGTDYNEQFF	TGTGCCAGCTCCCCTATGACAGGGACGGACTACAATGAGCAGTTCTTC
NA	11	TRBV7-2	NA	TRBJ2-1	CASSFRGEQFF	TGTGCCAGCAGCTTTCGGGGTGAGCAGTTCTTC
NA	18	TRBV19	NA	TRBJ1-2	CASTDERGQGKGPYGYTF	TGTGCCAGTACTGACGAGAGAGGGCAGGGGAAGGGTCCATATGGCTACACCTTC
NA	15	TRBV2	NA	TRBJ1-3	CASSMDSLSGNTIYF	TGTGCCAGCAGTATGGACAGCCTCTCTGGAAACACCATATATTTT
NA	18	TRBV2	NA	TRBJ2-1	CASSDGFGREKGVNEQFF	TGTGCCAGCAGTGATGGGTTTGGCAGGGAGAAGGGGGTCAATGAGCAGTTCTTC
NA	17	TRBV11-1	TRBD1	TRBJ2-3	CASSPPLRDRDTDTQYF	TGTGCCAGCAGCCCTCCACTCCGGGACAGGGACACAGATACGCAGTATTTT